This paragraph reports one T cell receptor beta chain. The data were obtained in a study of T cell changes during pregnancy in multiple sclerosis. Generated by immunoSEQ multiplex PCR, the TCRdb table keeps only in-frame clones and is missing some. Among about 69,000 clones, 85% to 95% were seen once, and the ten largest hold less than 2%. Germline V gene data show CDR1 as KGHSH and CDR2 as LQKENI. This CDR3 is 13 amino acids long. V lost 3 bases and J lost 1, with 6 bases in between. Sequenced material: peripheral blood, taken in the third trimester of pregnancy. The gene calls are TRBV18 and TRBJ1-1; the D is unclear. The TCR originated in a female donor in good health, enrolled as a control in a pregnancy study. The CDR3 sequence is CASSPYGNTEAFF. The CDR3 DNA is TGTGCCAGCTCACCTTACGGGAACACTGAAGCTTTCTTT.